This entry lists 14 T cell receptor beta chains sequenced from one sample in a study of Graves' ophthalmopathy and Graves' hyperthyroidism. RNA transcripts served as template for amplifying TCR beta CDR3 sequences. RT-PCR with HTBI primers came first, then second-round multiplex PCR. TCRdb independently ran MiXCR on the multiplex PCR reads; one entry per CDR3 protein. The table includes under 800,000 distinct CDR3 sequences, about 20% detected once. Sequencing was performed on peripheral blood. The receptors shown here come from a woman between 18 and 29 years old with stable Graves' hyperthyroidism. Some clones in this sample may be carry-over from other donors' samples.

In this sample, this clonotype turned up once. The rearrangement joins TRBV27 to TRBJ1-6; possible D gene TRBD1, 6 bases. Trimming shortened V by 4 bases and J by 2 bases, and 12 bases separated the two germline ends. Per the germline V gene, CDR1 is MNHEY and CDR2 is SMNVEV (reference sequence). The CDR3 runs to 16 residues. CDR3 nucleotide sequence: TGTGCCAGCAGTTCATCGACAGGAGCCTATAATTCACCCCTCCACTTT. It translates to CASSSSTGAYNSPLHF.

At least ten counts were recorded for this clonotype. CDR3 bases: TGCGCCAGCAGAAGGGGTGACAAAAACATTCAGTACTTC. This translates into CASRRGDKNIQYF. The chain has TRBV5-1 and TRBJ2-4; possibly TRBD1 for D (5 bases). V gave up 5 bases and J gave up 3 bases, with 9 bases separating them. The CDR3 covers 13 residues. CDR1 is SGHRS and CDR2 is YFSETQ in the germline V gene.

This clonotype was recorded many times. This chain uses TRBV11-2 with TRBJ2-1, with D unclear. CDR1 SGHAT and CDR2 FQNNGV come from the germline V gene. This CDR3 has 11 amino acids. The V end was cut by 2 bases, the J end by 7 bases, with 3 bases between. The CDR3 here is CASSLLNEQFF. The CDR3 DNA follows: TGTGCCAGCAGCTTATTAAATGAGCAGTTCTTC.

This clonotype was detected many times. The chain is built from TRBV19 and TRBJ1-1, with D possibly matching TRBD1 (5 bases). V lost 3 bases and J lost 6, with 14 bases in between. The CDR3 consists of 14 residues. CDR1 LNHDA and CDR2 SQIVND come from the germline V gene (reference sequence). For the CDR3, the DNA is TGTGCCAGTAGTATCCTCAGGGAAGGAGCTGAAGCTTTCTTT. Translating gives CASSILREGAEAFF.

In the case of this clonotype: This may be a read error, as it is one base from a much larger clone. Since the CDR3 does not end with the conserved phenylalanine or tryptophan, this likely comes from a read error. The chain combines TRBV5-1 with TRBJ2-2, with TRBD2 matching 15 bases. Germline V lookup: CDR1 SGHRS, CDR2 YFSETQ. There are 16 residues in the CDR3. Trimming took 4 bases from V and 5 from J; bases not matched to a gene: 3. CDR3 protein: CASSGTSGGYTGELFV. The CDR3 nucleotides are TGCGCCAGCAGCGGGACTAGCGGGGGGTATACCGGGGAGCTGTTTGTT.

The chain links TRBV5-6 to TRBJ2-2; weak D call: TRBD1 (5 bases). Germline V gives CDR1 SGHDT, CDR2 YYEEEE. The V and J ends lost 1 base and 0 bases respectively, with 13 bases between them. The CDR3 loop spans 17 amino acids. CDR3 sequence reads: CASSLSLTGSNTGELFF. In DNA, the CDR3 is TGTGCCAGCAGCTTGAGTCTCACAGGATCGAACACCGGGGAGCTGTTTTTT.

J is TRBJ1-1 and V is TRBV6-4, with D perhaps matching TRBD1 (6 bases). With 2 bases removed from V and 5 bases from J, the gap between germline ends came to 24 bases. Germline-derived CDR1 and CDR2 are MRHNA and SNTAGT. The CDR3 is made up of 18 amino acids. The CDR3 here is CASSDRVTGSWGGTEAFF. The CDR3 nucleotides are TGTGCCAGCAGTGACCGGGTGACAGGCAGTTGGGGGGGAACTGAAGCTTTCTTT.

This clonotype has ten or more counts. The CDR3 spells CATSRESGNTIYF. The CDR3 DNA is TGTGCCACCAGCAGAGAATCTGGAAACACCATATATTTT. J is TRBJ1-3 and V is TRBV15; no clear D. CDR1 LNHNV and CDR2 YYDKDF come from the germline V gene (reference sequence). With 0 bases removed from V and 1 base from J, the gap between germline ends came to 1 base. The CDR3 covers 13 residues.

This clonotype has more than one count but fewer than ten. The rearrangement links TRBV9 to TRBJ1-6, with D uncertain. Germline V gives CDR1 SGDLS, CDR2 YYNGEE. The CDR3 covers 14 residues. V was trimmed by 4 bases and J by 6 bases, leaving 11 bases between them. This CDR3 is CASSPSGVNSPLHF. The DNA for the CDR3 is TGTGCCAGCAGCCCCAGCGGAGTTAATTCACCCCTCCACTTT.

This clonotype has only a few counts. The chain employs TRBV19 and TRBJ2-2, with D uncertain. Germline V gives CDR1 LNHDA, CDR2 SQIVND (reference sequence). The CDR3 is 16 amino acids. Trimming left V 7 bases short and J 1 base short, with 16 bases between. CDR3 nucleotide sequence: TGTGCCAGTACTGGGCCCACAGACGTGAACACCGGGGAGCTGTTTTTT. It translates to CASTGPTDVNTGELFF. The whole variable domain, remainder taken from reference TRBV19 and TRBJ2-2, is DGGITQSPKYLFRKEGQNVTLSCEQNLNHDAMYWYRQDPGQGLRLIYYSQIVNDFQKGDIAEGYSVSREKKESFPLTVTSAQKNPTAFYLCASTGPTDVNTGELFFGEGSRLTVL.

This clonotype was found many times. This chain connects TRBV11-2 to TRBJ2-2, with D perhaps TRBD1 (8 bases). This CDR3 comprises 16 residues. V was clipped by 7 bases and J by 0 bases, with 15 bases between them. From germline, CDR1 is SGHAT and CDR2 FQNNGV. CDR3 amino acids: CASNRQGTTNTGELFF. Written as DNA, the CDR3 is TGTGCCAGCAACAGACAGGGGACTACGAACACCGGGGAGCTGTTTTTT.

J is TRBJ2-7 and V is TRBV3-1; 9 bases match TRBD2. The CDR3 is made up of 15 amino acids. Germline trimming cut 4 bases from V and 5 bases from J; bases unmatched to any gene: 9. Germline-derived CDR1 and CDR2 are LGHDT and YNNKEL (reference sequence). CDR3 amino acids: CASSLAGLAVDEQYF. CDR3 nucleotides: TGTGCCAGCAGCCTAGCGGGACTAGCCGTAGACGAGCAGTACTTC.

The chain combines TRBV12-3 or TRBV12-4 with TRBJ2-5; D not certain. The length of the CDR3 is 14 residues. V was shortened by 5 bases and J by 5 bases, with 15 bases between the two germline ends. In DNA, the CDR3 is TGTGCCAGCAGTCCTCGCCATGTCGGCGAGACCCAGTACTTC. It specifies CASSPRHVGETQYF.

At least ten counts were recorded for this clonotype. The chain has TRBV30 and TRBJ2-5, with TRBD1 matching over 8 bases. The CDR3 contains 13 residues. The V gene's germline CDR1 is GTSNPN and CDR2 SVGIG (reference sequence). V was pared by 4 bases and J by 5 bases, with 6 bases of the junction left unmatched. CDR3 sequence: CAWNRGAWETQYF. Here the CDR3 DNA reads TGTGCCTGGAACAGGGGGGCGTGGGAGACCCAGTACTTC.